This TCR beta chain was recovered during a study of response to subunit inactivated influenza vaccine. The CDR3 totals 15 residues. Germline V gene data show CDR1 as LGHDT and CDR2 as YNNKEL (reference sequence). Trimming at V came to 6 bases and at J to 4 bases, leaving 7 bases not matched to a gene. TCRdb recomputed calls from the RT-PCR reads with MiXCR, one row per CDR3 protein. This sample has roughly 700,000 distinct CDR3 sequences; about 15% occur once, and the top ten carry 5.5% to 7%. The V gene is TRBV3-1, the J gene TRBJ2-2; 8 bases line up with TRBD1. This sequence was found in a man aged 45 to 65 who received an inactivated influenza vaccine. Sequencing was performed on PBMCs from blood, taken approximately 15 days before vaccination. The CDR3 loop reads CASRAGGAITGELFF. In DNA form, the CDR3 reads TGTGCCAGCAGGGCAGGGGGCGCGATCACCGGGGAGCTGTTTTTT.